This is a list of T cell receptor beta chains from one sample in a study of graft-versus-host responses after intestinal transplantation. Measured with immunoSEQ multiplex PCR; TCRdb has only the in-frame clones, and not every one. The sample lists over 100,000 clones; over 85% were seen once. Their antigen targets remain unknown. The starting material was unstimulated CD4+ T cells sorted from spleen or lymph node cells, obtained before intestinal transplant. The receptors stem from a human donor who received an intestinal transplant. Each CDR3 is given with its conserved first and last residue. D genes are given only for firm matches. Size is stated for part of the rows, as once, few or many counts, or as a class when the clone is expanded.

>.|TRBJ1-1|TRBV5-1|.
TGCGCCTCACAGGCGGTGGGTCTGAACACTGAAGCTTTCTTT
CASQAVGLNTEAFF
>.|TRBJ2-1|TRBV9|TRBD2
TGTGCCAGCAGCGTTAGGCTAGCGGGGAGCAATGAGCAGTTCTTC
CASSVRLAGSNEQFF
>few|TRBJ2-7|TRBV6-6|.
TGTGCCAGCAGAATTGGGGCGCGTCCCGGGGAGCAGTACTTC
CASRIGARPGEQYF
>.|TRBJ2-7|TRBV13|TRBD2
TGTGCCAGCAGCTCCGTGGGGACTAGCGCTACTATCCACCGCTATGAAAGCTACGAGCAGTACTTC
CASSSVGTSATIHRYESYEQYF
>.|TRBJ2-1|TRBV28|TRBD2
TGTGCCAGCAGCCCTCTGAGCTTGCGGGAGGTTCACAATGAGCAGTTCTTC
CASSPLSLREVHNEQFF
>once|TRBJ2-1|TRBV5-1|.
TGCGCCAGCAGCCTTAGCCCTGGGGGCAATGAGCAGTTCTTC
CASSLSPGGNEQFF
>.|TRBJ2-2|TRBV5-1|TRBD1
TGCGCCAGCAGCTTGCGACAGGGAAACACCGGGGAGCTGTTTTTT
CASSLRQGNTGELFF
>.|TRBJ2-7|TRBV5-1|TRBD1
TGCGCCAGCAGCTTGGCCACAGGGGGCAAGTACGAGCAGTACTTC
CASSLATGGKYEQYF
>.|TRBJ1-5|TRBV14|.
TGTGCCAGCAGCCCCCACCGCAAGTGGACAATCTTGGAGCCCCAGCATTTT
CASSPHRKWTILEPQHF
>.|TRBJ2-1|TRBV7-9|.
TGTGCCAGCAGCCCGGGGGCTAGCGGCATGCCTTACAATGAGCAGTTCTTC
CASSPGASGMPYNEQFF
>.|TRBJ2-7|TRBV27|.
TGTGCCAGCAGCCCGATAAAGGACAGCTCCAGCTCCTACGAGCAGTACTTC
CASSPIKDSSSSYEQYF
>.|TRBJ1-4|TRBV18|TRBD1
TGTGCCAGCTCCCCGACGGCAGGGGGTACCATTGAAAAACTGTTTTTT
CASSPTAGGTIEKLFF
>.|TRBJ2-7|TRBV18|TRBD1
TGTGCCAGCTCACCACGGGGGACAGGGATTTACGAGCAGTACTTC
CASSPRGTGIYEQYF
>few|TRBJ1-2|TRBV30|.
TGTGCCTGGAGTGTAACCAACTATGGCTACACCTTC
CAWSVTNYGYTF
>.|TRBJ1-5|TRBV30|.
TGTGCCTGGAGTGGGAACACGGATCGGGTTCAGCCCCAGCATTTT
CAWSGNTDRVQPQHF
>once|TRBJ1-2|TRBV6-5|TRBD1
TGTGCCAGCAGTCCCCGACGAGGGGGCGGCTATGGCTACACCTTC
CASSPRRGGGYGYTF
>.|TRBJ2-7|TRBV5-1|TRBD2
TGCGCCAGCAGCTTGGCCTCTCTACTAGCGGTTGCCTCCTACGAGCAGTACTTC
CASSLASLLAVASYEQYF
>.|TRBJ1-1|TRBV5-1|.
TGCGCCAGCAGCTTGGGAGGAGTGGAGGAAGCTTTCTTT
CASSLGGVEEAFF
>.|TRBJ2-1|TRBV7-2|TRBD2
TGTGCCAGCAGCTTTAGCCTTGGACTAGCGGGAGCCTACAATGAGCAGTTCTTC
CASSFSLGLAGAYNEQFF
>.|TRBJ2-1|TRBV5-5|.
TGTGCCAGCAGCTTGGATCCGGTACCTCAGGGTGGGCAGTTCTTC
CASSLDPVPQGGQFF
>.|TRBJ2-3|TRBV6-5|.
TGTGCCAGCAGCCGACATCCCCTATACACAGATACGCAGTATTTT
CASSRHPLYTDTQYF
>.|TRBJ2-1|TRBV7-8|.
TGTGCCAGCAGCCACCGTCCCCCAGAGAAATCCTACAATGAGCAGTTCTTC
CASSHRPPEKSYNEQFF
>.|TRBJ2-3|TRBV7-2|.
TGTGCCAGCAGCTTAGGCGGTACAGATACGCAGTATTTT
CASSLGGTDTQYF
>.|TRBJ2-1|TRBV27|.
TGTGCCAGCACCCGTGCTTTGGGCGGGAAGGCCTACAATGAGCAGTTCTTC
CASTRALGGKAYNEQFF
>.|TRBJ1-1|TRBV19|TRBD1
TGTGCCAGTAGGGGACAGGGTGGCACTGAAGCTTTCTTT
CASRGQGGTEAFF
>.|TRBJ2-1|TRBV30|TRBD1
TGTGCCTGGAAAAGGCCCGGGACAGCGCACAATGAGCAGTTCTTC
CAWKRPGTAHNEQFF
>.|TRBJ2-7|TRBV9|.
TGTGCCAGCAGCGTCGATTGGGGGGACGAGCAGTACTTC
CASSVDWGDEQYF
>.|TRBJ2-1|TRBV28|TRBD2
TGTGCCAGCAGGTCCTCACGGGGGGACAATGAGCAGTTCTTC
CASRSSRGDNEQFF
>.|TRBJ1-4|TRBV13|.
TGTGCCAGCAGCTTGCGGCCTCGAGGTGAAAAACTGTTTTTT
CASSLRPRGEKLFF
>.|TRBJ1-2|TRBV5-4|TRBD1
TGTGCCAGCAGCCCGCCAGGGACAGATAATAACTATGGCTACACCTTC
CASSPPGTDNNYGYTF
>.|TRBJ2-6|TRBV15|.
TGTGCCACCGCTCCGGGAAGGGGCTCTGGGGCCAACGTCCTGACTTTC
CATAPGRGSGANVLTF
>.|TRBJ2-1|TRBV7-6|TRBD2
TGTGCCAGCAGCTTAGAAGCTCCTAGCGGCTCCTACAATGAGCAGTTCTTC
CASSLEAPSGSYNEQFF
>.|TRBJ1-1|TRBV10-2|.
TGCGCCAGCAGTGAGCGGACATGGAACACTGAAGCTTTCTTT
CASSERTWNTEAFF
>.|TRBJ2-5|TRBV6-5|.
TGTGCCAGCAGCCTCAACGGTTTTCAGGAAGAGACCCAGTACTTC
CASSLNGFQEETQYF
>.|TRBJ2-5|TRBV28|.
TGTGCCAGCAGTTTACAGCCCCTCGTCAGACCTCAAGAGACCCAGTACTTC
CASSLQPLVRPQETQYF
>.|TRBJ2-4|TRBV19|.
TGTGCCAGTAGTATAGCCATGACAGGGAGGGGAAACATTCAGTACTTC
CASSIAMTGRGNIQYF
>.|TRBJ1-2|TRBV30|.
TGTGCCTGGAGTTCAACAGGGCGAGGCTACACCTTC
CAWSSTGRGYTF
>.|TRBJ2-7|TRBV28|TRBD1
TGTGCCAGCAATTCCGGGACAGATTACTACGAGCAGTACTTC
CASNSGTDYYEQYF
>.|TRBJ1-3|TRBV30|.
TGTGCCTGGAACCCAGGAAATGGAAACACCATATATTTT
CAWNPGNGNTIYF
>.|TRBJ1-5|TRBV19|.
TGTGCCACCCGATGGGGACGGGGGCTCAGCAATCAGCCCCAGCATTTT
CATRWGRGLSNQPQHF
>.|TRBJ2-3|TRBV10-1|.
TGCGCCAGCAGTGAGGCAAGGAGAGATACGCAGTATTTT
CASSEARRDTQYF
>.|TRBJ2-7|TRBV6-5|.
TGTGCCAGCAGTCAGGGGAGCGAGCAGTACTTC
CASSQGSEQYF
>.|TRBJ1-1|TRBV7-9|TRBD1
TGTGCCAGCAGCCTAAAGGGACAGGGGGCTGAAGCTTTCTTT
CASSLKGQGAEAFF
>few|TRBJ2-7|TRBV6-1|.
TGTGCCACCGTGACTAGCTACGAGCAGTACTTC
CATVTSYEQYF
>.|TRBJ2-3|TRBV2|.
TGTGCCAGCACGGACGGAGGACGCCCCACAGATACGCAGTATTTT
CASTDGGRPTDTQYF
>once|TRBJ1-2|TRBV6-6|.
TGTGCCAGCAGCCGCACCCTCGACAGGTTAGGTGGCTACACCTTC
CASSRTLDRLGGYTF
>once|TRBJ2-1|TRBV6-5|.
TGTGCCAGCAGTGGTCCGAGGACCTACAATGAGCAGTTCTTC
CASSGPRTYNEQFF
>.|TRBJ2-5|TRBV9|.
TGTGCCAGCAGCGTAGACCAAGAGACCCAGTACTTC
CASSVDQETQYF
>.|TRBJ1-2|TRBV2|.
TGTGCCAGCACTGGTGGCTACACCTTC
CASTGGYTF
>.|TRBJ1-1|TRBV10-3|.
TGTGCCATCAGTGCCCAGGGAGGGACTGAAGCTTTCTTT
CAISAQGGTEAFF
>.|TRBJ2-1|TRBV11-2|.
TGTGCCAGCAGCACTAGTGGCAATGAGCAGTTCTTC
CASSTSGNEQFF
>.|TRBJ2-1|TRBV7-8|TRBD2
TGTGCCAGCAGCTTACATATCAGGGCGGGAGAGGACAATGAGCAGTTCTTC
CASSLHIRAGEDNEQFF
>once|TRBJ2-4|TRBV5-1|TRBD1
TGCGCCAGCAGCTTGGGTCGGGACAGAGTAGCCAAAAACATTCAGTACTTC
CASSLGRDRVAKNIQYF
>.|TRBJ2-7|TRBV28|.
TGTGCCAGCAGTTTATTTCAGCTAGGGTACGAGCAGTACTTC
CASSLFQLGYEQYF